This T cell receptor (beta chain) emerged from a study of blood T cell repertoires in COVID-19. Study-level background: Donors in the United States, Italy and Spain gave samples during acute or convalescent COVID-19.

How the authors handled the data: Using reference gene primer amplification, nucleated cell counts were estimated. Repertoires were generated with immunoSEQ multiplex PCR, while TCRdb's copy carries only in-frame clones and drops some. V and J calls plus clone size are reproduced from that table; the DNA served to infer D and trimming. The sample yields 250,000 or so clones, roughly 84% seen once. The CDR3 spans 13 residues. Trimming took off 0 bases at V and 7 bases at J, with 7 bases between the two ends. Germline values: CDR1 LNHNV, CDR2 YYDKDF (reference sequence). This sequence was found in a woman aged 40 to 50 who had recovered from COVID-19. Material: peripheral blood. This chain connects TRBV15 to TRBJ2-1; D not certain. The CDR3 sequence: CATSRDRQNEQFF. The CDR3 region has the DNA TGTGCCACCAGCAGAGATCGTCAGAATGAGCAGTTCTTC.